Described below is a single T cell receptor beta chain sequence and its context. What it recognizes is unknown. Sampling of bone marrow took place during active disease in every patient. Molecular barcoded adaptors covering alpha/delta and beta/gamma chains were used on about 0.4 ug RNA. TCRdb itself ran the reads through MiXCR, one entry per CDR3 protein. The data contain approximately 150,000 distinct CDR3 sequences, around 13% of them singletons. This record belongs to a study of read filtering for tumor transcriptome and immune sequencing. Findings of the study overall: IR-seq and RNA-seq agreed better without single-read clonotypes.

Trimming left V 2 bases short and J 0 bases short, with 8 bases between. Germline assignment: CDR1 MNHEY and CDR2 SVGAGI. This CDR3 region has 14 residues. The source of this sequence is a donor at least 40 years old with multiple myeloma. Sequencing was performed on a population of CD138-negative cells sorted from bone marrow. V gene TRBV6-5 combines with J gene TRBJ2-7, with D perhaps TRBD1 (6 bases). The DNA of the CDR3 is TGTGCCAGCAGTTACCGGACAGACTCCTACGAGCAGTACTTC. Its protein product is CASSYRTDSYEQYF.